This T cell receptor (beta chain) was recorded in a study of cytomegalovirus exposure and HLA in healthy donors. Between the trimmed V and J ends, which lost 3 bases and 0 bases, there was a span of 19 bases. This CDR3 contains 18 residues. Per the germline V gene, CDR1 is SGDLS and CDR2 is YYNGEE. Broader study findings: Donor immune exposure was known only as CMV serostatus.

About this clone itself: The target antigen is unknown.

At the time of sampling, donors were nominally healthy, though unrecorded immune exposures were likely. Vbeta (60) and Jbeta (13) primers were used in the PCR. The repertoire was sequenced with immunoSEQ multiplex PCR; TCRdb's copy has only in-frame clones and lacks some. Its listing shows fewer than 70,000 clones. The TCR was taken from a woman in her late teens or twenties in good health and CMV-seronegative. V is TRBV9 and J is TRBJ1-3, with D possibly TRBD1 on 6 matching bases. Sequenced material: PBMCs. The CDR3: CASSDPRGHPISGNTIYF. DNA of the CDR3: TGTGCCAGCAGCGACCCTAGGGGACACCCTATCTCTGGAAACACCATATATTTT.